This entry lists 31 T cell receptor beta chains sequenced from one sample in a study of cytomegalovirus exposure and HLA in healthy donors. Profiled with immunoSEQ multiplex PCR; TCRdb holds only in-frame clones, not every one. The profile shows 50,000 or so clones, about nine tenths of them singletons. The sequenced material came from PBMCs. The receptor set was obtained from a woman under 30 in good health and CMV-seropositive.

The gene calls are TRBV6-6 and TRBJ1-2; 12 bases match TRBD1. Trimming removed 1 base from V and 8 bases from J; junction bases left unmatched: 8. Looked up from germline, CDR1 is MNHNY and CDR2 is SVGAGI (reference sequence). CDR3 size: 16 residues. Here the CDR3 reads CASSYWEPGQGAGYTF. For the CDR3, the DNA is TGTGCCAGCAGTTACTGGGAACCGGGACAGGGGGCCGGCTACACCTTC.

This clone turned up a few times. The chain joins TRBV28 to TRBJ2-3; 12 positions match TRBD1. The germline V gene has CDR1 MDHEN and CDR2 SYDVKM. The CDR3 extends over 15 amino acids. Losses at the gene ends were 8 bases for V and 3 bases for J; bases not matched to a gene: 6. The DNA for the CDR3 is TGTGCCAGCGCTCCGGGACAGGGGGCGACAGATACGCAGTATTTT. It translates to CASAPGQGATDTQYF.

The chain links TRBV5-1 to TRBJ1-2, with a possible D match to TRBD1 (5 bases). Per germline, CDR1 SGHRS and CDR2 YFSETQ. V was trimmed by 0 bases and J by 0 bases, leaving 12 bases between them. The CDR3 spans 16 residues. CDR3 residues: CASSLEARTTNYGYTF. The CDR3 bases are TGCGCCAGCAGCTTGGAAGCGAGGACAACTAACTATGGCTACACCTTC.

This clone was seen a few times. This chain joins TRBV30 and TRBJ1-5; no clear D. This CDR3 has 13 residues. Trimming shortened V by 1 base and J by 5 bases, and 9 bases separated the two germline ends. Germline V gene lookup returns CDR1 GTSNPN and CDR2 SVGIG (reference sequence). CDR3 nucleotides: TGTGCCTGGAGTGCGGGAGGGTATCAGCCCCAGCATTTT. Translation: CAWSAGGYQPQHF.

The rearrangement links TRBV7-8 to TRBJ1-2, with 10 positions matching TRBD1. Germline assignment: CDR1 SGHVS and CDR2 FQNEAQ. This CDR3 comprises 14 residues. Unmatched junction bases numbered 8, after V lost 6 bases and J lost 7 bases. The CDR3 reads CASRPDRGPGGYTF. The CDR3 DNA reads TGTGCCAGCAGACCAGACAGGGGGCCTGGTGGCTACACCTTC. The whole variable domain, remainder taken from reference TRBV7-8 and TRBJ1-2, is GAGVSQSPRYKVAKRGQDVALRCDPISGHVSLFWYQQALGQGPEFLTYFQNEAQLDKSGLPSDRFFAERPEGSVSTLKIQRTQQEDSAVYLCASRPDRGPGGYTFGSGTRLTVV.

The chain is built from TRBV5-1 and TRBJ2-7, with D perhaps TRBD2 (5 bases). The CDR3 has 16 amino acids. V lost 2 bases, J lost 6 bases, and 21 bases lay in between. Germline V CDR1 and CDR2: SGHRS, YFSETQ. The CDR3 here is CASSFNALTRGSEQYF. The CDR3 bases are TGCGCCAGCAGCTTTAACGCGCTGACACGAGGGAGCGAGCAGTACTTC.

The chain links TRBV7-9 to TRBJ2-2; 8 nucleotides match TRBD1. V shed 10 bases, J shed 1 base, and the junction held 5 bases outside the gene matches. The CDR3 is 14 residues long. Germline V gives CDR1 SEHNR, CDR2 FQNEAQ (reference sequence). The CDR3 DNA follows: TGTGCCACCACCGGGACAGGGAACACCGGGGAGCTGTTTTTT. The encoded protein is CATTGTGNTGELFF.

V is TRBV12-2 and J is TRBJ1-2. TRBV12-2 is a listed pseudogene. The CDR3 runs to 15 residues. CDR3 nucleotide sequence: TGTGCAACAGACTGCGATACCCTTTTTCCCTATGGCTACACCTTC. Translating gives CATDCDTLFPYGYTF.

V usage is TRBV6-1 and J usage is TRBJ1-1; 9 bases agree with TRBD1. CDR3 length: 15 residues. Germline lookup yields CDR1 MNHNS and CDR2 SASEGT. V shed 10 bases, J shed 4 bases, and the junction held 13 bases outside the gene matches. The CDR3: CATRPGTGRSTEAFF. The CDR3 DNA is TGTGCCACCCGTCCCGGGACAGGGAGAAGCACTGAAGCTTTCTTT.

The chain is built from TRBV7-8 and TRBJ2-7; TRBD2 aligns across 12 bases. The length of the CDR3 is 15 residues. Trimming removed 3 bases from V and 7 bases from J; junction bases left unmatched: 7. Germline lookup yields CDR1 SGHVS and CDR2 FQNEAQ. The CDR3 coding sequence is TGTGCCAGCAGCTTGTCTAGCGGGGGGGCCCAAGAGCAGTACTTC. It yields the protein CASSLSSGGAQEQYF.

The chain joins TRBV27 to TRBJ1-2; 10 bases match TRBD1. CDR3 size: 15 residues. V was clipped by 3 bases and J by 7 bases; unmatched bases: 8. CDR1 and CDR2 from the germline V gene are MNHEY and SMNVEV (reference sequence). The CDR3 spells CASSLSGTGAGGYTF. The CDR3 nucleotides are TGTGCCAGCAGTTTGTCCGGGACAGGGGCAGGTGGCTACACCTTC.

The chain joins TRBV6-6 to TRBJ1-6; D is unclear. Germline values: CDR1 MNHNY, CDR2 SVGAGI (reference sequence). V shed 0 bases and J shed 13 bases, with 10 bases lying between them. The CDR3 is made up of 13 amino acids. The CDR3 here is CASSYSSIGPLHF. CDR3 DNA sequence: TGTGCCAGCAGTTACTCCTCCATTGGCCCCCTCCACTTT.

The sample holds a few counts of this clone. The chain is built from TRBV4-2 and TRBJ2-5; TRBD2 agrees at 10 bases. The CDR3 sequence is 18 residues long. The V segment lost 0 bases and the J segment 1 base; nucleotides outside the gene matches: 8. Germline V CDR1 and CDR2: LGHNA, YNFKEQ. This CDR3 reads CASSQDGASGGAQETQYF. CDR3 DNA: TGTGCCAGCAGCCAAGATGGGGCGAGCGGGGGGGCCCAAGAGACCCAGTACTTC.

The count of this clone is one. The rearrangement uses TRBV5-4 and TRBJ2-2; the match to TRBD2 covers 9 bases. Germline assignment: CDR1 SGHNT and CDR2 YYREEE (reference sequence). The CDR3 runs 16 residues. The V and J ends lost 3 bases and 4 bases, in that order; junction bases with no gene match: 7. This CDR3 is CASSSSLRGGTGELFF. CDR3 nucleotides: TGTGCCAGCAGCTCGAGCTTGCGGGGGGGCACCGGGGAGCTGTTTTTT.

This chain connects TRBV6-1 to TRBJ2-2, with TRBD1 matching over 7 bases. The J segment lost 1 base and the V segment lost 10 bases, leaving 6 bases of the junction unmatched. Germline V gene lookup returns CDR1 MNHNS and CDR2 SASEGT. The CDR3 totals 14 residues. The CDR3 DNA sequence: TGTGCCACTCAGGGGACAGTGAACACCGGGGAGCTGTTTTTT. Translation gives CATQGTVNTGELFF.

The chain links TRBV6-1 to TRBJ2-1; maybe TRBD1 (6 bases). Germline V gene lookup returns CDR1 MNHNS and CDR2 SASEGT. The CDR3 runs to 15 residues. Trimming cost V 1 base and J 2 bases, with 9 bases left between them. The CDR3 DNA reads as TGTGCCAGCAGTGAAGTGGCAGGGGCCTACAATGAGCAGTTCTTC. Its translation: CASSEVAGAYNEQFF.

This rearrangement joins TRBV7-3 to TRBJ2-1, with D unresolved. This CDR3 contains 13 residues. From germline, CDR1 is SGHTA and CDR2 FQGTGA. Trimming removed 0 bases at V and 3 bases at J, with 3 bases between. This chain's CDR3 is CASSLTVYNEQFF. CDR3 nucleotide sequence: TGTGCCAGCAGCTTAACCGTCTACAATGAGCAGTTCTTC.

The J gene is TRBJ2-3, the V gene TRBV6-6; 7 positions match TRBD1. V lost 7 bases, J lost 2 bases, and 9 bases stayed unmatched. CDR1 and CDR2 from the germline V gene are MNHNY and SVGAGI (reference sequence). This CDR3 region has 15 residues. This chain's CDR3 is CASNQRQGYTDTQYF. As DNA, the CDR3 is TGTGCCAGCAACCAAAGACAGGGATACACAGATACGCAGTATTTT.

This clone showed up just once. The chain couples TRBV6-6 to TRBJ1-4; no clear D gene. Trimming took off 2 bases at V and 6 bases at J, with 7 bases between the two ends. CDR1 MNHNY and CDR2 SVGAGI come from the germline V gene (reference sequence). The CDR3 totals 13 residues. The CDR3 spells CASSYNSDEKLFF. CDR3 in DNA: TGTGCCAGCAGTTACAATTCGGATGAAAAACTGTTTTTT.

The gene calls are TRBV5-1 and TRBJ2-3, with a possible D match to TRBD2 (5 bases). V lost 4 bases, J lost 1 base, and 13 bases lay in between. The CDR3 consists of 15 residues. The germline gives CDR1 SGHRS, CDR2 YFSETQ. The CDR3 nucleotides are TGCGCCAGCAGCAGTAGAGCCGGGGGCACAGATACGCAGTATTTT. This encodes CASSSRAGGTDTQYF.

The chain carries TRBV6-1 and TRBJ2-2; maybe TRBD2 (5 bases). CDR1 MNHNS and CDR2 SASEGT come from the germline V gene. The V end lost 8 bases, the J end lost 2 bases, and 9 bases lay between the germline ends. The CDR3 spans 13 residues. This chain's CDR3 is CASDRGNTGELFF. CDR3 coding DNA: TGTGCCAGCGATCGGGGTAACACCGGGGAGCTGTTTTTT.

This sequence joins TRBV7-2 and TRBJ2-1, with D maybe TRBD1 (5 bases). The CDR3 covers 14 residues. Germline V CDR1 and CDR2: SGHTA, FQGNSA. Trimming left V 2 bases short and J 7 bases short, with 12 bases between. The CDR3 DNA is TGTGCCAGCAGCTTAAGTCCCAGGGTGAATGAGCAGTTCTTC. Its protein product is CASSLSPRVNEQFF.

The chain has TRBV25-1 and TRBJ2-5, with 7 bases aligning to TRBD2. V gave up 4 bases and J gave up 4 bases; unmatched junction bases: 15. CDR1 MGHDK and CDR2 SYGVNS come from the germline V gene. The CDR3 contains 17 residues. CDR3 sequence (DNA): TGTGCCAGCAGTGTTTCCGGGACTAAAACCCTTCGAGAGACCCAGTACTTC. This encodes CASSVSGTKTLRETQYF.

The CDR3 sequence is CASSLDRVPEKLFF. In DNA, the CDR3 is TGCGCCAGCAGCTTAGACAGGGTGCCTGAAAAACTGTTTTTT. The chain uses TRBV4-3 and TRBJ1-4; 7 nucleotides align to TRBD1. Germline V gives CDR1 LGHNA, CDR2 YSLEER. V lost 5 bases, J lost 7 bases, and 7 bases stayed unmatched. The CDR3 has 14 residues.

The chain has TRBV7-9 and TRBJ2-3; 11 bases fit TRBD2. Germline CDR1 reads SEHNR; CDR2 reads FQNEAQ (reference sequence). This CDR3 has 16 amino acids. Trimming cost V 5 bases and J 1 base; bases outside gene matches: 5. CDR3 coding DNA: TGTGCCAGCAGCCTAACTAGCGGGGGTCGCACAGATACGCAGTATTTT. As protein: CASSLTSGGRTDTQYF.

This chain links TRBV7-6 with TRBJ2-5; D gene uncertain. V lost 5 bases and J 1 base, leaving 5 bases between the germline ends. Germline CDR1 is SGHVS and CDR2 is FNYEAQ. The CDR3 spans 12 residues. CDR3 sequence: CASSLIQETQYF. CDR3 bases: TGTGCCAGCAGCCTAATCCAAGAGACCCAGTACTTC. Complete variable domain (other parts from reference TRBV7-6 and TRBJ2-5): GAGVSQSPRYKVTKRGQDVALRCDPISGHVSLYWYRQALGQGPEFLTYFNYEAQQDKSGLPNDRFSAERPEGSISTLTIQRTEQRDSAMYRCASSLIQETQYFGPGTRLLVL.

Here the CDR3 reads CASSSQRGNEQYF. The CDR3 DNA is TGTGCCAGTAGTAGCCAGCGGGGGAATGAGCAGTACTTC. The chain couples TRBV19 to TRBJ2-7; TRBD2 agrees at 8 bases. The CDR3 is 13 amino acids. CDR1 and CDR2 (germline): LNHDA, SQIVND (reference sequence). The J segment lost 7 bases and the V segment lost 4 bases, leaving 6 bases of the junction unmatched.

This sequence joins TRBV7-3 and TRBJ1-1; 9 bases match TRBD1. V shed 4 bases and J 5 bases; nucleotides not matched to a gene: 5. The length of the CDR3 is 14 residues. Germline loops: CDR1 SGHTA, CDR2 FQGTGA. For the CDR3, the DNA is TGTGCCAGCAGCTCACAGGGGGCAGGGACTGAAGCTTTCTTT. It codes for CASSSQGAGTEAFF. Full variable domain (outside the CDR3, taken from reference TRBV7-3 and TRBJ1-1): GAGVSQTPSNKVTEKGKYVELRCDPISGHTALYWYRQSLGQGPEFLIYFQGTGAADDSGLPNDRFFAVRPEGSVSTLKIQRTERGDSAVYLCASSSQGAGTEAFFGQGTRLTVV.

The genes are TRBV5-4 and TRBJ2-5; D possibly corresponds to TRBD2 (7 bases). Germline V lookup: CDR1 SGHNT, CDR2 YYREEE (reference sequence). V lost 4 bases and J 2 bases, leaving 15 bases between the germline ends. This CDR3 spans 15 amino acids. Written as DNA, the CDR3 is TGTGCCAGCAGCATCGCGGGGGCTCAGCAAGAGACCCAGTACTTC. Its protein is CASSIAGAQQETQYF.

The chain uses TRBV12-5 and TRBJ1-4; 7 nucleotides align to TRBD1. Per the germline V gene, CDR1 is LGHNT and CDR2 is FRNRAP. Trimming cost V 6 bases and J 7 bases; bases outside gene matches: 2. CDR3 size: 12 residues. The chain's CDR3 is CASGQGGEKLFF. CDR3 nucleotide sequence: TGTGCTAGTGGGCAGGGGGGTGAAAAACTGTTTTTT.

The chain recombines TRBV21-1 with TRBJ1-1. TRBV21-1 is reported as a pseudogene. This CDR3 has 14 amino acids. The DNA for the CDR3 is TGTGCCACTCCCTTGAGGAGGTACGAGGGTGAAGCTTTCTTT. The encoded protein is CATPLRRYEGEAFF.